One TCR beta chain is described in this entry. The entry originates in a study of identical twins. Template switching introduced a universal primer site, and the cDNA bore unique molecular identifiers. TCRdb itself ran the 5' RACE reads through MiXCR, one entry per CDR3 protein. The data contain a few hundred thousand distinct CDR3 sequences, about 9% of them seen just once; the ten biggest clones take up less than 4%. Per germline, CDR1 DFQATT and CDR2 SNEGSKA (reference sequence). Unmatched junction bases numbered 13, after V lost 0 bases and J lost 7 bases. The CDR3 totals 17 residues. These data were also reused for a study on yellow fever vaccine responses in identical twins.

The material sequenced was CD8+ T cells sorted from blood. This sequence was found in a woman aged 18-29 years in good health. The rearrangement uses TRBV20-1 and TRBJ2-1; 9 nucleotides line up with TRBD2. In nucleotides, the CDR3 is TGCAGTGCTAGAGATCTTTTTCTTAGCGGGAGTATAAATGAGCAGTTCTTC. Translating gives CSARDLFLSGSINEQFF.